A selection of T cell receptor beta chains follows, all from one sample in a study of blood T cell repertoires in COVID-19. Repertoires were generated with immunoSEQ multiplex PCR, while TCRdb's copy carries only in-frame clones and drops some. The sample lists approximately 310,000 clones; 89% were seen once. The sample consisted of PBMCs or T cells enriched from blood (not recorded which). The receptors derive from a man aged 55 to 70 who had recovered from COVID-19. Each CDR3 is given with its conserved first and last residue. The D gene is left open where the match is weak. Expanded clones are given a class, and other clones once, few, many or no size at all.

DNA: TGCGCCAGCAGCCAAGCAAAGGGGGGGAGGACAGATACGCAGTATTTT
CDR3: CASSQAKGGRTDTQYF
J: TRBJ2-3
size: .
D: .
V: TRBV4-3

DNA: TGCGCCAGCAGCTTGGGCGCGACAGTTGAAAACACCATATATTTT
CDR3: CASSLGATVENTIYF
J: TRBJ1-3
size: .
D: .
V: TRBV5-1

DNA: TGTGCCAGCAGTTTACGCGTCAGGGGGATGGAGACAGATACGCAGTATTTT
CDR3: CASSLRVRGMETDTQYF
J: TRBJ2-3
size: .
D: TRBD1
V: TRBV28

DNA: TGTGCCTGGGAGACAGGATTGAACACTGAAGCTTTCTTT
CDR3: CAWETGLNTEAFF
J: TRBJ1-1
size: .
D: .
V: TRBV30

DNA: TGTGCCAGCAGCTTATACGGGACAGGGTCTGGAAACACCATATATTTT
CDR3: CASSLYGTGSGNTIYF
J: TRBJ1-3
size: .
D: TRBD1
V: TRBV7-2

DNA: TGTGCCAGCAGCTTAGGACTAGCGGGACACAATGAGCAGTTCTTC
CDR3: CASSLGLAGHNEQFF
J: TRBJ2-1
size: .
D: TRBD2
V: TRBV7-2

DNA: TGTGCCAGCAGTTTATCGGTAACAGGGGTCCCTACTGAAGCTTTCTTT
CDR3: CASSLSVTGVPTEAFF
J: TRBJ1-1
size: many
D: TRBD1
V: TRBV27

DNA: TGTGCCAGCAGGTTTGCGACTAGCGGGAGGTACAATGAGCAGTTCTTC
CDR3: CASRFATSGRYNEQFF
J: TRBJ2-1
size: .
D: TRBD2
V: TRBV5-4

DNA: TGTGCCAGCAGTTACTTTTACGACGGGGTCCAAGAGACCCAGTACTTC
CDR3: CASSYFYDGVQETQYF
J: TRBJ2-5
size: .
D: .
V: TRBV6-5

DNA: TGTGCCAGCAGCATCTGGGGACTTCCCTTCTACGAGCAGTACTTC
CDR3: CASSIWGLPFYEQYF
J: TRBJ2-7
size: .
D: .
V: TRBV5-4

DNA: TGTGCCAGCAGCTTAGGACAGGGGTTGGCCTACAATGAGCAGTTCTTC
CDR3: CASSLGQGLAYNEQFF
J: TRBJ2-1
size: once
D: TRBD1
V: TRBV7-9

DNA: TGCAGCGTTGGCCTGACTTTCTACGAGCAGTACTTC
CDR3: CSVGLTFYEQYF
J: TRBJ2-7
size: .
D: .
V: TRBV29-1

DNA: TGTGCCAGCAGCTTATACCCCGGGGGACAGGGGGCCGGGGAGCTGTTTTTT
CDR3: CASSLYPGGQGAGELFF
J: TRBJ2-2
size: .
D: TRBD1
V: TRBV7-3

DNA: TGCGCCAGCAGCCGGGGACAGGGAGAGCCTGAAAAACTGTTTTTT
CDR3: CASSRGQGEPEKLFF
J: TRBJ1-4
size: once
D: TRBD1
V: TRBV5-1

DNA: TGTGCCAGCAGCTCGACCGGGACTAGCGGGACCGGGGAGCTGTTTTTT
CDR3: CASSSTGTSGTGELFF
J: TRBJ2-2
size: .
D: TRBD2
V: TRBV7-2

DNA: TGTGCCAGCAGCTTGCCCGGGACTAGACACAATGAGCAGTTCTTC
CDR3: CASSLPGTRHNEQFF
J: TRBJ2-1
size: .
D: TRBD2
V: TRBV7-3

DNA: TGCGCCAGCAGCCAAGGGCTAGCGGGAGAATTTTACGAGCAGTACTTC
CDR3: CASSQGLAGEFYEQYF
J: TRBJ2-7
size: .
D: TRBD2
V: TRBV4-1

DNA: TGTGCCAGCCGGACAGGGGGCTGGCAGCCCCAGCATTTT
CDR3: CASRTGGWQPQHF
J: TRBJ1-5
size: .
D: TRBD1
V: TRBV28

DNA: TGTGCCAGCAGCCAGATAGCGGGAGGGCCCCCCACAGATACGCAGTATTTT
CDR3: CASSQIAGGPPTDTQYF
J: TRBJ2-3
size: .
D: TRBD2
V: TRBV3-1/TRBV3-2

DNA: TGTGCCAGCAGCTTGGGGACTAGCGGGTACACAGATACGCAGTATTTT
CDR3: CASSLGTSGYTDTQYF
J: TRBJ2-3
size: .
D: TRBD2
V: TRBV5-4

DNA: TGCAGCGTTGGGGAGCGCCCAGATACGCAGTATTTT
CDR3: CSVGERPDTQYF
J: TRBJ2-3
size: .
D: .
V: TRBV29-1

DNA: TGTGCCAGCAGTTTGAGGCCCTCTGGCTACACCTTC
CDR3: CASSLRPSGYTF
J: TRBJ1-2
size: .
D: .
V: TRBV12-3/TRBV12-4

DNA: TGTGCCACCAGTGATTTGCCGGGGACAGGGGGACCGACCGGGGAGCTGTTTTTT
CDR3: CATSDLPGTGGPTGELFF
J: TRBJ2-2
size: .
D: TRBD1
V: TRBV24-1

DNA: TGTGCCACCAGCGTCGACAGGGTCCCTTACACAGATACGCAGTATTTT
CDR3: CATSVDRVPYTDTQYF
J: TRBJ2-3
size: .
D: TRBD1
V: TRBV15

DNA: TGCGCCAGCAACCCTGGACTAGCGCCCTACGAGCAGTACTTC
CDR3: CASNPGLAPYEQYF
J: TRBJ2-7
size: .
D: TRBD2
V: TRBV5-1

DNA: TGTGCCAGCAGCTTGGCCTTATACACAGATACGCAGTATTTT
CDR3: CASSLALYTDTQYF
J: TRBJ2-3
size: .
D: .
V: TRBV5-4

DNA: TGCGCCAGCAGCCTAACAGGGGTGGACACTGAAGCTTTCTTT
CDR3: CASSLTGVDTEAFF
J: TRBJ1-1
size: .
D: TRBD1
V: TRBV5-1

DNA: TGTGCCAGCAGAAGTACAGATTATAGCAATCAGCCCCAGCATTTT
CDR3: CASRSTDYSNQPQHF
J: TRBJ1-5
size: .
D: .
V: TRBV28

DNA: TGCGCCAGCAGCCAAGGGGGACAGGGCAATGAGCAGTTCTTC
CDR3: CASSQGGQGNEQFF
J: TRBJ2-1
size: .
D: TRBD1
V: TRBV4-1

DNA: TGTGCCAGCAGCCAAGATAGACTAGCGGGAGGTAGCTCCTACAATGAGCAGTTCTTC
CDR3: CASSQDRLAGGSSYNEQFF
J: TRBJ2-1
size: .
D: TRBD2
V: TRBV4-2

DNA: TGTGCCAGCAGCCAATTCCGGGTTGGGTTGAACACTGAAGCTTTCTTT
CDR3: CASSQFRVGLNTEAFF
J: TRBJ1-1
size: .
D: .
V: TRBV7-6

DNA: TGTGCCAGCAGCCAAGATGGGGGACTAGCGGACTACGAGCAGTACTTC
CDR3: CASSQDGGLADYEQYF
J: TRBJ2-7
size: .
D: TRBD2
V: TRBV3-1/TRBV3-2

DNA: TGTGCCAGTAGTAAGCGGGAGGGAGAGACCCAGTACTTC
CDR3: CASSKREGETQYF
J: TRBJ2-5
size: .
D: TRBD2
V: TRBV19

DNA: TGTGCCAGCAGAGAAGCGGGATCCTCCTACAATGAGCAGTTCTTC
CDR3: CASREAGSSYNEQFF
J: TRBJ2-1
size: .
D: TRBD2
V: TRBV28

DNA: TGCAGCGTTGAGTATCTCAGGGAAGATACGCAGTATTTT
CDR3: CSVEYLREDTQYF
J: TRBJ2-3
size: .
D: .
V: TRBV29-1

DNA: TGTGCCAGCAGCTTAGGAGGACAGGGCCGATATAATTCACCCCTCCACTTT
CDR3: CASSLGGQGRYNSPLHF
J: TRBJ1-6
size: .
D: TRBD1
V: TRBV7-2

DNA: TGTGCCAGCAGTTTACCGGGACAGCCAAACTATGGCTACACCTTC
CDR3: CASSLPGQPNYGYTF
J: TRBJ1-2
size: once
D: TRBD1
V: TRBV28

DNA: TGTGCCACCAGCAGAGATGGCCCGGGCAGGGAAGGCTACACCTTC
CDR3: CATSRDGPGREGYTF
J: TRBJ1-2
size: once
D: .
V: TRBV15

DNA: TGCGCCAGCAGATATGGGACAGGGGGGATCTCCTACGAGCAGTACTTC
CDR3: CASRYGTGGISYEQYF
J: TRBJ2-7
size: once
D: TRBD1
V: TRBV10-2

DNA: TGTGCCACCAGTGAGTCCGGAGTGAACACTGAAGCTTTCTTT
CDR3: CATSESGVNTEAFF
J: TRBJ1-1
size: .
D: .
V: TRBV24-1

DNA: TGTGCCAGCAGCCAGGAGCGGATTCTCACAGATACGCAGTATTTT
CDR3: CASSQERILTDTQYF
J: TRBJ2-3
size: .
D: .
V: TRBV5-4

DNA: TGCGCCAGCAGCTTGGGACTAGCGGGAAATGGGGCAGAGACCCAGTACTTC
CDR3: CASSLGLAGNGAETQYF
J: TRBJ2-5
size: once
D: TRBD2
V: TRBV5-1

DNA: TGTGCCAGCAGTACGCAGGGACTAGCGGGCTACGAGCAGTACTTC
CDR3: CASSTQGLAGYEQYF
J: TRBJ2-7
size: few
D: TRBD2
V: TRBV6-6

DNA: TGTGCCAGCAGCCCCACGACAGGGTCGGATACGCAGTATTTT
CDR3: CASSPTTGSDTQYF
J: TRBJ2-3
size: .
D: TRBD1
V: TRBV9

DNA: TGTGCCAGCAGCCAAGAATCGTTGTACGGGGGAAATTCACCCCTCCACTTT
CDR3: CASSQESLYGGNSPLHF
J: TRBJ1-6
size: .
D: .
V: TRBV3-1/TRBV3-2

DNA: TGTGCCAGCACGGGGACAGTACTGGGGGAGCAGTACTTC
CDR3: CASTGTVLGEQYF
J: TRBJ2-7
size: .
D: TRBD1
V: TRBV28

DNA: TGTGCCAGCAGCTTGGGACAGGGGGGTGAAAAACTGTTTTTT
CDR3: CASSLGQGGEKLFF
J: TRBJ1-4
size: .
D: TRBD1
V: TRBV7-9

DNA: TGTGCCACCAGAAAAAGCGGTGCCGGGGAGCTGTTTTTT
CDR3: CATRKSGAGELFF
J: TRBJ2-2
size: .
D: .
V: TRBV24-1

DNA: TGTGCCAGCAGCTTAGTAGGACAGGGGTTCGAGCAGTACTTC
CDR3: CASSLVGQGFEQYF
J: TRBJ2-7
size: .
D: TRBD1
V: TRBV7-9

DNA: TGTGCCAGCAGCAAACGGGGCAGGGGTGCTTTGCGGAACTATGGCTACACCTTC
CDR3: CASSKRGRGALRNYGYTF
J: TRBJ1-2
size: .
D: .
V: TRBV21-1

DNA: TGTGCCAGCAGCTTACAGGGGGGTAAAACTGAAGCTTTCTTT
CDR3: CASSLQGGKTEAFF
J: TRBJ1-1
size: .
D: TRBD1
V: TRBV5-6

DNA: TGTGCCAGCAGCCAACAGGATATAGAGCAGTTCTTC
CDR3: CASSQQDIEQFF
J: TRBJ2-1
size: .
D: .
V: TRBV3-1/TRBV3-2

DNA: TGCGCCAGCAGCCAAGATCTAGCGGGCCCTTACAATGAGCAGTTCTTC
CDR3: CASSQDLAGPYNEQFF
J: TRBJ2-1
size: .
D: TRBD2
V: TRBV4-1

DNA: TGTGCCAGCAGTCCCGGGACAGGGGGTTTGTACACTGAAGCTTTCTTT
CDR3: CASSPGTGGLYTEAFF
J: TRBJ1-1
size: .
D: TRBD1
V: TRBV5-6

DNA: TGTGCCAGCAGAGGACAGAGCTCCTATAATTCACCCCTCCACTTT
CDR3: CASRGQSSYNSPLHF
J: TRBJ1-6
size: .
D: .
V: TRBV5-6

DNA: TGTGCCAGCGGGCCGCCGACCGGGGAGCTGTTTTTT
CDR3: CASGPPTGELFF
J: TRBJ2-2
size: few
D: .
V: TRBV28

DNA: TGTGCCAGCAGCGGCGGGGTAGCGGGAGGCACAGATACGCAGTATTTT
CDR3: CASSGGVAGGTDTQYF
J: TRBJ2-3
size: .
D: TRBD2
V: TRBV7-9